This T cell receptor (beta chain) was identified in a study of long-term antiretroviral therapy in people with HIV. As regards this clone: Its antigen is unidentified.

Study-level results: Transplant-donor-level diversity was not reached after ART, though diversity increased.

Assay version v3.0 of immunoSEQ was used, and it was run at survey level. Profiling relied on immunoSEQ multiplex PCR, and the TCRdb table lists in-frame clones only, not all of them. The sample shows roughly 20,000 clones, roughly nine tenths of them seen only once. The CDR3 consists of 15 residues. Germline assignment: CDR1 SEHNR and CDR2 FQNEAQ (reference sequence). With 1 base clipped from V and 6 bases from J, the junction kept 6 bases outside the gene matches. V is TRBV7-9 and J is TRBJ1-5, with TRBD1 matching over 7 bases. The source was unsorted PBMCs, collected about 4.1 years before starting antiretroviral therapy. The TCR comes from a woman aged 25 to 39 with HIV. The CDR3 protein is CASSLGGGGRQPQHF. The DNA of the CDR3 is TGTGCCAGCAGCTTAGGAGGGGGCGGGCGTCAGCCCCAGCATTTT.